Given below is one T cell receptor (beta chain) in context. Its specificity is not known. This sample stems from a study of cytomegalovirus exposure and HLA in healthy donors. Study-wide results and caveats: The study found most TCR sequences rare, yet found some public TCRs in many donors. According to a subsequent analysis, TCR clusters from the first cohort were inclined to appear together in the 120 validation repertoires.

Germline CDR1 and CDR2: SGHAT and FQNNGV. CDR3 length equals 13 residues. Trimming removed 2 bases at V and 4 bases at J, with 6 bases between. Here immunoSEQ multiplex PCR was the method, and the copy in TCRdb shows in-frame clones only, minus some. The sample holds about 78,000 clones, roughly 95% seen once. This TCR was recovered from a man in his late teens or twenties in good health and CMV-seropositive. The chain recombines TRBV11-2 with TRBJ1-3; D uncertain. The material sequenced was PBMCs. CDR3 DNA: TGTGCCAGCAGCTTAAGCAGGGGAAACACCATATATTTT. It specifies CASSLSRGNTIYF.